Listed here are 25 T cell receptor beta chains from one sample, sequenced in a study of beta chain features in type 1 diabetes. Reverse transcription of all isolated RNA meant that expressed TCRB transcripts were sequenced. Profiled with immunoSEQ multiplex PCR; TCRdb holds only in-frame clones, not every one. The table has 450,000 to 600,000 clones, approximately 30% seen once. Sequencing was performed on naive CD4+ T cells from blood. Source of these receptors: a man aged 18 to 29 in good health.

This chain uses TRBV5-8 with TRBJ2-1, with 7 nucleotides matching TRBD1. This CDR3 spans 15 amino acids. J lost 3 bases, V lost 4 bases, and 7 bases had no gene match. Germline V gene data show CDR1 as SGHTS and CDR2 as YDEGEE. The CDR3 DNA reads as TGTGCCAGCAGCCTCGGTACAGGGGTCTACAATGAGCAGTTCTTC. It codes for CASSLGTGVYNEQFF.

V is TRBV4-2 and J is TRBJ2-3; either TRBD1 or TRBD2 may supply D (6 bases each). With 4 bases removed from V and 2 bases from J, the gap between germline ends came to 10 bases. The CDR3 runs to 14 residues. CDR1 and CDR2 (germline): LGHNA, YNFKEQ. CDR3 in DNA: TGTGCCAGCAGCCGAGGGGGGTTCACAGATACGCAGTATTTT. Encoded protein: CASSRGGFTDTQYF.

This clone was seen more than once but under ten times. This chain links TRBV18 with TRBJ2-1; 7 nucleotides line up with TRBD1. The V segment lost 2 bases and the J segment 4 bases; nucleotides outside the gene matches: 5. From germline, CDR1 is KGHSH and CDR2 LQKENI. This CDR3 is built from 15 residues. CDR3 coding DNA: TGTGCCAGCTCACCAGAGGGGGCCCGTTACAATGAGCAGTTCTTC. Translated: CASSPEGARYNEQFF.

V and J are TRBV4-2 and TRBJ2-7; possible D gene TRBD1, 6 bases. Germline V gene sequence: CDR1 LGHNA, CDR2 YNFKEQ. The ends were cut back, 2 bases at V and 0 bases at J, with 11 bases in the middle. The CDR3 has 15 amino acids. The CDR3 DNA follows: TGTGCCAGCAGCCAATTTGGGACATCCTCCTACGAGCAGTACTTC. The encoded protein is CASSQFGTSSYEQYF.

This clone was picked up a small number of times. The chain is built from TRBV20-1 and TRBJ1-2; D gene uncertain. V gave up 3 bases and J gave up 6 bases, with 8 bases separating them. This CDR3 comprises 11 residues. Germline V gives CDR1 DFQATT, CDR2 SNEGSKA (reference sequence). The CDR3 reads CSASGRDGYTF. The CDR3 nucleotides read TGCAGTGCTAGCGGGCGGGATGGCTACACCTTC.

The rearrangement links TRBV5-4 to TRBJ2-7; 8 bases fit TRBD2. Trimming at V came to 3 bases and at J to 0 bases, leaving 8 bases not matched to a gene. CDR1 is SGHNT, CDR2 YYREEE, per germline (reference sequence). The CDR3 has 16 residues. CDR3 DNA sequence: TGTGCCAGCAGCTCGACCAGCGGGAGTAGCTCCTACGAGCAGTACTTC. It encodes CASSSTSGSSSYEQYF.

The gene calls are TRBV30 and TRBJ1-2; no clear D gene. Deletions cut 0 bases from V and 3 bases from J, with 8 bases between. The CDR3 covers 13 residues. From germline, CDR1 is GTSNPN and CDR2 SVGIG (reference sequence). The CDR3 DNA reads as TGTGCCTGGAGTGTATCGGCCCACTATGGCTACACCTTC. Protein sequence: CAWSVSAHYGYTF.

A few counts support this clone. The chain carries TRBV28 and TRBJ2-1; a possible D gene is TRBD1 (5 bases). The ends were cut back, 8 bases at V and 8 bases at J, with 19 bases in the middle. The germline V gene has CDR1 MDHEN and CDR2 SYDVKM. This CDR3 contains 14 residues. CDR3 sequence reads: CASGLGPRNDEQFF. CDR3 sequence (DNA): TGTGCCAGCGGGTTGGGGCCGCGCAACGATGAGCAGTTCTTC.

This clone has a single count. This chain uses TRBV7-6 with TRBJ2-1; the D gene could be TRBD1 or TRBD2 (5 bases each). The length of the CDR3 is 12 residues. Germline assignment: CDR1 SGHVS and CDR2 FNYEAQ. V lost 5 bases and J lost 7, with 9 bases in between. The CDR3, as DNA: TGTGCCAGCAGCCGGGACCGAAATGAGCAGTTCTTC. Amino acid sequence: CASSRDRNEQFF.

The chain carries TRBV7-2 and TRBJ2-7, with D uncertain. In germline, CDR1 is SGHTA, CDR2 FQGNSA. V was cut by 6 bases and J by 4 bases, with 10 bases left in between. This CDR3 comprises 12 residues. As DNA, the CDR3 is TGTGCCAGCAGATCGCCCCGGTACGAGCAGTACTTC. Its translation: CASRSPRYEQYF.

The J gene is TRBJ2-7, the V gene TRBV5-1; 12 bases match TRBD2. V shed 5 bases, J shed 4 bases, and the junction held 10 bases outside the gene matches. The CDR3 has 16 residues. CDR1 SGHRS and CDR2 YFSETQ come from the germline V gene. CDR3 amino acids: CASRRWLAGGEYEQYF. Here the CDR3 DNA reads TGCGCCAGCAGGAGATGGCTAGCGGGAGGGGAGTACGAGCAGTACTTC.

In DNA, the CDR3 is TGTGCCAGCGCTCTTGTCGGGGAGACCCAGTACTTC. Encoded protein: CASALVGETQYF. The chain joins TRBV2 to TRBJ2-5; D call uncertain. The V end was cut by 8 bases, the J end by 5 bases, with 12 bases between. Germline CDR1 and CDR2: SNHLY and FYNNEI. The CDR3 extends over 12 amino acids.

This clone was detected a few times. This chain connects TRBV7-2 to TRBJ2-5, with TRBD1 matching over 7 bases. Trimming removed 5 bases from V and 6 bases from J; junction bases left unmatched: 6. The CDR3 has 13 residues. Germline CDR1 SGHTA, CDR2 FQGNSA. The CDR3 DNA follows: TGTGCCAGCAGCAAAGACAGGGTGCAGACCCAGTACTTC. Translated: CASSKDRVQTQYF.

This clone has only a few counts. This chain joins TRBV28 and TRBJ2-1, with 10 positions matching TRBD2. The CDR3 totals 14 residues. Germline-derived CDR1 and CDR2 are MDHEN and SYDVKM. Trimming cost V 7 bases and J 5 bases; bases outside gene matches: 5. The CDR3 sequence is CASTLAGDDNEQFF. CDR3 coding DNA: TGTGCCAGCACCCTAGCGGGAGACGACAATGAGCAGTTCTTC.

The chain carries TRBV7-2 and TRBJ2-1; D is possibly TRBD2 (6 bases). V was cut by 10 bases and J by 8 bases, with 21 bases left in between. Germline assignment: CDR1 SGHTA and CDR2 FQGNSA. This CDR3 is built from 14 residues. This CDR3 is CATGLRGAGDEQFF. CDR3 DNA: TGTGCCACGGGACTGCGCGGCGCTGGGGATGAGCAGTTCTTC. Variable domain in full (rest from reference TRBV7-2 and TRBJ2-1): GAGVSQSPSNKVTEKGKDVELRCDPISGHTALYWYRQSLGQGLEFLIYFQGNSAPDKSGLPSDRFSAERTGGSVSTLTIQRTQQEDSAVYLCATGLRGAGDEQFFGPGTRLTVL.

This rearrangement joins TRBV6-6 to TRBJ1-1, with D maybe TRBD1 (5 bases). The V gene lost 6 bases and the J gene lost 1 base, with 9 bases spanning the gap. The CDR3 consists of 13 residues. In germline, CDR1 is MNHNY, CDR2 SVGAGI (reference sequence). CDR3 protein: CASSPGGNTEAFF. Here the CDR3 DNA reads TGTGCCAGCAGCCCCGGGGGGAACACTGAAGCTTTCTTT.

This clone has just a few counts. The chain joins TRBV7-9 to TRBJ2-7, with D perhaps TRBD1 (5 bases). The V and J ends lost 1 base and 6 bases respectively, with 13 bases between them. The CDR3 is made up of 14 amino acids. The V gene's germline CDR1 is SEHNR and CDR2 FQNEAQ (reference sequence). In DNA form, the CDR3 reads TGTGCCAGCAGCTTAGGGCAGGGTGCGTCCGAGCAGTACTTC. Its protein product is CASSLGQGASEQYF.

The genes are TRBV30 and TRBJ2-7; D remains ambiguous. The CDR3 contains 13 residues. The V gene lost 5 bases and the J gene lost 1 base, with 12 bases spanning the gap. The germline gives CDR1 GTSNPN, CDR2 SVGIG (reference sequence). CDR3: CAWDCVGSYEQYF. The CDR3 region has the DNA TGTGCCTGGGATTGTGTAGGGTCCTACGAGCAGTACTTC.

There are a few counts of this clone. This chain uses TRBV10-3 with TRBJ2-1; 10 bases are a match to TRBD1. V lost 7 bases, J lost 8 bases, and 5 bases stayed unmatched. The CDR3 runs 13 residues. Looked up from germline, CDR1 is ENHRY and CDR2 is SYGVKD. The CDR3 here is CAITGQGEDEQFF. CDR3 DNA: TGTGCCATCACTGGACAGGGGGAGGATGAGCAGTTCTTC.

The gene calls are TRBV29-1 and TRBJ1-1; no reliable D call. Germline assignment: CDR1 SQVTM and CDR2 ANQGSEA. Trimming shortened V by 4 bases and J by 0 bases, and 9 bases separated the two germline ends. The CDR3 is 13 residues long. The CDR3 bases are TGCAGCGTTGCTCAGATCATGAACACTGAAGCTTTCTTT. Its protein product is CSVAQIMNTEAFF.

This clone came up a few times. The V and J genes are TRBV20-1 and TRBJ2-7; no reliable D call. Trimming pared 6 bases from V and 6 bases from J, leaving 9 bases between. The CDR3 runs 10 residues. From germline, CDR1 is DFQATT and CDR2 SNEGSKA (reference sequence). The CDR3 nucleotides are TGCAGTGCCCGGATGTCCGAGCAGTACTTC. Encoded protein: CSARMSEQYF.

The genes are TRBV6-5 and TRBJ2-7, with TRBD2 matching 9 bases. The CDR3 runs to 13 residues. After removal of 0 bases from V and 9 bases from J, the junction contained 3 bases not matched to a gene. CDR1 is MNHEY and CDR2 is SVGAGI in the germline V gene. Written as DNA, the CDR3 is TGTGCCAGCAGTTACTCGGGGACTAGCTCGCAGTACTTC. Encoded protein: CASSYSGTSSQYF.

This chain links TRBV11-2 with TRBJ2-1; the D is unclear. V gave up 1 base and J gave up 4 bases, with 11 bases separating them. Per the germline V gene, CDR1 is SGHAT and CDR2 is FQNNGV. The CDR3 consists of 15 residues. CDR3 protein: CASSLVHRTYNEQFF. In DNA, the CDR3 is TGTGCCAGCAGCTTAGTCCACCGAACGTACAATGAGCAGTTCTTC.

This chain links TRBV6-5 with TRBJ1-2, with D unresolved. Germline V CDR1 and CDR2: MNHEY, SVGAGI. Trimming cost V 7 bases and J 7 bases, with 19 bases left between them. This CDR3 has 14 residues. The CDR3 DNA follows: TGTGCCAGCAATAACCGCGGCAGTCCTCCTGGCTACACCTTC. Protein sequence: CASNNRGSPPGYTF.

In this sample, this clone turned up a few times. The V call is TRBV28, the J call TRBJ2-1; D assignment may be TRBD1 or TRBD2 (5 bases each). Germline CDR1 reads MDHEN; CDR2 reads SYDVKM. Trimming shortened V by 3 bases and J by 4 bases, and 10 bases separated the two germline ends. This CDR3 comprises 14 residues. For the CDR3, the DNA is TGTGCCAGCAGTTTTGTGGGACCATACAATGAGCAGTTCTTC. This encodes CASSFVGPYNEQFF.